These T cell receptor beta chains were read from a single sample in a study of OX40 agonist ivuxolimab in advanced cancers. Profiled with immunoSEQ multiplex PCR; TCRdb holds only in-frame clones, not every one. Here the sample spans about 77,000 clones, over 75% being singletons. Sequenced material: CD4+ or CD8+ T cells sorted from blood, taken in a trial of the OX40 agonist ivuxolimab. The receptors come from an adult with an advanced solid tumor such as melanoma, head and neck, liver or kidney cancer. Each CDR3 is given with its conserved first and last residue. D genes are given only for firm matches. Clone size is given for some rows only: seen once, a few or many times, or a class if the clone is expanded.

-,15,TRBJ2-1,TRBV7-2,TRBD2,TGTGCCAGCAGCCGCTCGCGGGGGGGTCACAATGAGCAGTTCTTC,CASSRSRGGHNEQFF
-,11,TRBJ2-3,TRBV7-9,-,TGTGCCAGCAGCAACGAAAATACGCAGTATTTT,CASSNENTQYF
-,14,TRBJ2-7,TRBV6-5,-,TGTGCCAGCAGTCGACTGCCCACAGGGTACGAGCAGTACTTC,CASSRLPTGYEQYF
-,15,TRBJ2-3,TRBV30,TRBD2,TGTGCCTGGTGGGGACTAGCGGGGCAGTCGGATACGCAGTATTTT,CAWWGLAGQSDTQYF
-,13,TRBJ1-2,TRBV7-2,-,TGTGCCAGCAGCACTAGAAGGGCTGATGGCTACACCTTC,CASSTRRADGYTF
-,16,TRBJ1-3,TRBV6-5,TRBD1,TGTGCCAGCAGTTACTCTGCACAGGGGGCTGGAAACACCATATATTTT,CASSYSAQGAGNTIYF
-,15,TRBJ2-6,TRBV29-1,-,TGCAGCGTTGGAGGGCGGATCTCTGGGGCCAACGTCCTGACTTTC,CSVGGRISGANVLTF
-,13,TRBJ2-1,TRBV19,-,TGTGCCAGTAGTAAACAGACGTACAATGAGCAGTTCTTC,CASSKQTYNEQFF
once,14,TRBJ1-1,TRBV7-2,-,TGTGCCAGCAGCTTCGGACACCAGAACACTGAAGCTTTCTTT,CASSFGHQNTEAFF
-,13,TRBJ2-7,TRBV18,-,TGTGCCAGCTCACCTTTATCGTCGACGGAGCAGTACTTC,CASSPLSSTEQYF
-,15,TRBJ1-2,TRBV29-1,-,TGCAGCGTTGCCCCTTCGGAGTCAGGCAGGGTCGGCTACACCTTC,CSVAPSESGRVGYTF
few,13,TRBJ1-5,TRBV27,-,TGTGCCAGCAGTCTAAACTATTCGCCGCCCCAGCATTTT,CASSLNYSPPQHF
-,15,TRBJ2-1,TRBV19,TRBD2,TGTGCCAGTAGCAGTGGCGGGACTATCCCCCATGAGCAGTTCTTC,CASSSGGTIPHEQFF
-,15,TRBJ2-5,TRBV27,TRBD1,TGTGCCAGCAGTTTTGGGGGACAGCAGCAGGAGACCCAGTACTTC,CASSFGGQQQETQYF
few,8,TRBJ2-7,TRBV10-1,-,TGCGCCAGCAGTGAGAGGGGCTTC,CASSERGF
-,14,TRBJ2-3,TRBV7-3,-,TGTGCCAGCAGCTATGGAGCGGCTCCAGATACGCAGTATTTT,CASSYGAAPDTQYF
-,18,TRBJ2-3,TRBV5-1,-,TGCGCCAGCAGCCGGAGGGGTGGCGGGGTGGATAGCACAGATACGCAGTATTTT,CASSRRGGGVDSTDTQYF
-,16,TRBJ1-2,TRBV6-6,-,TGTGCCAGCAGTTACTCTCGGGCAAAATTTCACTATGGCTACACCTTC,CASSYSRAKFHYGYTF
once,14,TRBJ2-3,TRBV18,TRBD2,TGTGCCAGCTCACCGGGACTAAGGCTAGATACGCAGTATTTT,CASSPGLRLDTQYF
-,13,TRBJ2-5,TRBV2,-,TGTGCCAGCATTAAGGGCTACCAAGAGACCCAGTACTTC,CASIKGYQETQYF
-,15,TRBJ2-7,TRBV7-3,TRBD2,TGTGCCAGCAGCCTAAGACTAGCGGGGCCCTACGAGCAGTACTTC,CASSLRLAGPYEQYF
-,15,TRBJ1-5,TRBV19,-,TGTGCCAGTAATCGGTTTCGGCAGGACAATCAGCCCCAGCATTTT,CASNRFRQDNQPQHF
-,13,TRBJ2-7,TRBV6-5,-,TGTGCCAGCAGAAACCCGAGCACCTACGAGCAGTACTTC,CASRNPSTYEQYF